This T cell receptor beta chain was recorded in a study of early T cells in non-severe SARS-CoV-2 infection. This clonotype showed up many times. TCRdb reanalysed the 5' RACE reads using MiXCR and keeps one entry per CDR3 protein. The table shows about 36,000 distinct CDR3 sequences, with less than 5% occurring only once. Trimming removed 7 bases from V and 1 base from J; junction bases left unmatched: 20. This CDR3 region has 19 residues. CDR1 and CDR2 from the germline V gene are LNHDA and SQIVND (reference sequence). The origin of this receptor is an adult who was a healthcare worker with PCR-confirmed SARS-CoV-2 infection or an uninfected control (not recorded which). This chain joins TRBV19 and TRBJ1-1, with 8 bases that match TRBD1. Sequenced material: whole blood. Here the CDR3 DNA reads TGTGCCAGTACCCTCAAATTACAGGGGGTTGGCTTACCGAACACTGAAGCTTTCTTT. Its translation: CASTLKLQGVGLPNTEAFF.